The 22 T cell receptor beta chains reported below all come from one sample, sequenced in a study of blood T cell repertoires in COVID-19. Generated by immunoSEQ multiplex PCR, the TCRdb table keeps only in-frame clones and is missing some. The data hold 250,000 or so clones, with under 90% observed a single time. The sample consisted of PBMCs or T cells enriched from blood (not recorded which). Every receptor here comes from a man in his forties or fifties who had recovered from COVID-19.

V usage is TRBV3-1 (or the pseudogene TRBV3-2) and J usage is TRBJ2-7; tentatively, D is TRBD2 (7 bases). Trimming took off 2 bases at V and 0 bases at J, with 11 bases between the two ends. CDR1 LGHDT and CDR2 YNNKEL come from the germline V gene (reference sequence). The CDR3 spans 15 residues. The DNA of the CDR3 is TGTGCCAGCAGCCAACGGGGGGCCCGCTCCTACGAGCAGTACTTC. Translation gives CASSQRGARSYEQYF.

This chain connects TRBV30 to TRBJ2-7, with 7 positions matching TRBD1. Looked up from germline, CDR1 is GTSNPN and CDR2 is SVGIG (reference sequence). The trim removed 1 base at V and 2 bases at J, leaving 8 bases unmatched. The CDR3 extends over 15 amino acids. The CDR3 loop reads CAWSGPRDRAYEQYF. The CDR3, as DNA: TGTGCCTGGAGTGGCCCCCGCGACAGGGCCTACGAGCAGTACTTC.

A few counts support this clone. V is TRBV7-2 and J is TRBJ1-1; 7 nucleotides match TRBD1. The CDR3 is 14 residues long. Germline loops: CDR1 SGHTA, CDR2 FQGNSA. V shed 5 bases and J 8 bases; nucleotides not matched to a gene: 11. The CDR3 is CASSPETGRPEAFF. The CDR3 coding sequence is TGTGCCAGCAGCCCGGAGACAGGGAGGCCCGAAGCTTTCTTT.

The chain joins TRBV28 to TRBJ2-3; 7 nucleotides align to TRBD2. This CDR3 has 16 amino acids. Germline assignment: CDR1 MDHEN and CDR2 SYDVKM. J gave up 0 bases and V 4 bases, and 7 bases lay outside the gene matches. The CDR3 DNA follows: TGTGCCAGCAGTTGGTCCCCTAGCGGAAGCACAGATACGCAGTATTTT. It yields the protein CASSWSPSGSTDTQYF.

The chain has TRBV11-2 and TRBJ1-1, with D perhaps matching TRBD1 (5 bases). The germline V and J ends were trimmed by 5 bases and 4 bases, with 17 bases remaining between them. Germline CDR1 is SGHAT and CDR2 is FQNNGV. CDR3 size: 15 residues. CDR3 sequence: CASSAVRGRGTEAFF. The CDR3 DNA reads TGTGCCAGCAGCGCCGTACGTGGGAGGGGCACTGAAGCTTTCTTT.

The chain joins TRBV29-1 to TRBJ2-2; 7 bases match TRBD1. The CDR3 is 12 residues long. From germline, CDR1 is SQVTM and CDR2 ANQGSEA. V trimming: 5 bases; J trimming: 7 bases; junction bases outside the gene matches: 4. CDR3 sequence reads: CSVRQGDGELFF. CDR3 in DNA: TGCAGCGTTCGCCAGGGGGACGGGGAGCTGTTTTTT.

The chain has TRBV7-3 and TRBJ1-1; no reliable D call. This CDR3 is 15 amino acids long. Germline loops: CDR1 SGHTA, CDR2 FQGTGA. V was pared by 5 bases and J by 3 bases, with 16 bases between. This CDR3 reads CASSPTSGGYTEAFF. CDR3 DNA: TGTGCCAGCAGCCCTACAAGCGGAGGTTACACTGAAGCTTTCTTT.

This chain joins TRBV6-5 and TRBJ2-7; D might be TRBD1 (6 bases). The V gene lost 11 bases and the J gene lost 5 bases, with 16 bases spanning the gap. The CDR3 loop spans 12 amino acids. Germline lookup yields CDR1 MNHEY and CDR2 SVGAGI. The CDR3: CAARGPGDEQYF. DNA for the CDR3: TGTGCCGCCAGGGGTCCCGGGGACGAGCAGTACTTC.

The count of this clone is one. CDR3 bases: TGTGCCAGCAGCTTACGACGGGGGGCAAATTTAGAGACCCAGTACTTC. It specifies CASSLRRGANLETQYF. The gene calls are TRBV11-3 and TRBJ2-5, with D possibly TRBD2 on 7 matching bases. The germline V gene has CDR1 SGHNT and CDR2 YENEEA. The CDR3 has 16 residues. V was cut by 2 bases and J by 4 bases, with 17 bases left in between.

This sequence joins TRBV28 and TRBJ2-3; the match to TRBD2 covers 12 bases. With V trimmed by 6 bases and J by 9 bases, 4 bases remained unmatched. The germline V gene encodes CDR1 MDHEN and CDR2 SYDVKM. CDR3 length: 13 amino acids. CDR3 region: CASRFGLAGTQYF. DNA for the CDR3: TGTGCCAGCAGATTCGGACTAGCGGGGACGCAGTATTTT.

J is TRBJ2-7 and V is TRBV7-8; TRBD2 matches at 13 bases. With V trimmed by 3 bases and J by 4 bases, 3 bases remained unmatched. Germline V gives CDR1 SGHVS, CDR2 FQNEAQ. The CDR3 is 15 amino acids. The CDR3, as DNA: TGTGCCAGCAGCTTTGGACTAGCGGGAGTGTACGAGCAGTACTTC. Its protein is CASSFGLAGVYEQYF.

The chain couples TRBV3-1 (or the pseudogene TRBV3-2) to TRBJ2-3; 14 bases align to TRBD2. Unmatched junction bases numbered 1, after V lost 1 base and J lost 1 base. The CDR3 consists of 17 residues. Germline V gives CDR1 LGHDT, CDR2 YNNKEL (reference sequence). The DNA for the CDR3 is TGTGCCAGCAGCCAAGGACTAGCGGGGGGGCGCACAGATACGCAGTATTTT. This translates into CASSQGLAGGRTDTQYF.

J is TRBJ2-2 and V is TRBV28; 13 bases map to TRBD2. Germline-derived CDR1 and CDR2 are MDHEN and SYDVKM. The V and J ends lost 5 bases and 6 bases, in that order; junction bases with no gene match: 3. This CDR3 is 15 amino acids long. The CDR3 loop reads CASSLGLAGAGELFF. The CDR3 DNA reads as TGTGCCAGCAGTCTCGGACTAGCGGGAGCCGGGGAGCTGTTTTTT.

The chain recombines TRBV5-1 with TRBJ2-1; 7 nucleotides line up with TRBD2. CDR1 is SGHRS, CDR2 YFSETQ, per germline. The CDR3 runs to 12 residues. The trim removed 4 bases at V and 8 bases at J, leaving 3 bases unmatched. The CDR3 here is CASSPRGDEQFF. CDR3 in DNA: TGCGCCAGCAGCCCCCGGGGGGATGAGCAGTTCTTC.

The rearrangement links TRBV3-1 (or the pseudogene TRBV3-2) to TRBJ1-6, with 8 bases aligning to TRBD1. The germline V gene has CDR1 LGHDT and CDR2 YNNKEL (reference sequence). V was pared by 6 bases and J by 6 bases, with 7 bases of the junction left unmatched. This CDR3 is 15 amino acids long. The CDR3 DNA reads TGTGCCAGCAGATTACAGGGGACAGGTAATTCACCCCTCCACTTT. Its translation is CASRLQGTGNSPLHF.

There are a few counts of this clone. The chain combines TRBV28 with TRBJ2-7, with 8 bases matching TRBD1. Germline V gene lookup returns CDR1 MDHEN and CDR2 SYDVKM. The CDR3 loop spans 16 amino acids. V lost 6 bases to trimming and J lost 0 bases; unmatched junction nucleotides: 10. DNA of the CDR3: TGTGCCAGCAGGACGCAGGGGGCAAAGAGCTCCTACGAGCAGTACTTC. Its translation is CASRTQGAKSSYEQYF. Supplemented by reference TRBV28 and TRBJ2-7, the full variable domain reads DVKVTQSSRYLVKRTGEKVFLECVQDMDHENMFWYRQDPGLGLRLIYFSYDVKMKEKGDIPEGYSVSREKKERFSLILESASTNQTSMYLCASRTQGAKSSYEQYFGPGTRLTVT.

This rearrangement joins TRBV27 to TRBJ1-2, with D maybe TRBD1 (6 bases). Between the trimmed V and J ends, which lost 6 bases and 2 bases, there was a span of 13 bases. This CDR3 contains 14 residues. Germline V gene sequence: CDR1 MNHEY, CDR2 SMNVEV (reference sequence). CDR3 residues: CASSPGQGNYGYTF. CDR3 DNA: TGTGCCAGCAGCCCGGGACAAGGGAACTATGGCTACACCTTC.

The chain carries TRBV4-1 and TRBJ1-2, with unresolved D. V lost 1 base and J lost 2, with 14 bases in between. Germline CDR1 MGHRA, CDR2 YSYEKL. The CDR3 spans 16 residues. The CDR3 DNA is TGCGCCAGCAGCCAAGTACGAGGGCCGGAAAACTATGGCTACACCTTC. The encoded protein is CASSQVRGPENYGYTF.

V is TRBV2 and J is TRBJ2-7, with D possibly being TRBD2 (5 bases). Trimming took off 0 bases at V and 3 bases at J, with 9 bases between the two ends. Germline CDR1 and CDR2: SNHLY and FYNNEI. CDR3 length: 14 amino acids. As DNA, the CDR3 is TGTGCCAGCAGTGAAGCGGCGGGTTTCTACGAGCAGTACTTC. It is translated as CASSEAAGFYEQYF.

The chain links TRBV7-6 to TRBJ1-2; tentatively, D is TRBD1 (6 bases). Trimming stripped 0 bases from V and 0 bases from J, with 8 bases between. The CDR3 spans 15 residues. Germline CDR1 and CDR2: SGHVS and FNYEAQ. CDR3 nucleotides: TGTGCCAGCAGCTTAGCCCCAGGGGCTAACTATGGCTACACCTTC. Translating it yields CASSLAPGANYGYTF.

This rearrangement joins TRBV19 to TRBJ2-1; 10 bases map to TRBD2. This CDR3 region has 18 residues. Trimming removed 9 bases from V and 2 bases from J; junction bases left unmatched: 16. CDR1 is LNHDA, CDR2 SQIVND, per germline (reference sequence). CDR3 DNA: TGTGCCAGCAAAAAGGTTGCTAGCGGGAGAGGTACCTACAATGAGCAGTTCTTC. It is translated as CASKKVASGRGTYNEQFF.

The CDR3 DNA is TGTGCCACCCGGGACTTCAGCTCCTACAATGAGCAGTTCTTC. This codes for CATRDFSSYNEQFF. The chain combines TRBV19 with TRBJ2-1, with TRBD2 as a possible D gene (6 bases). This CDR3 is built from 14 residues. V lost 10 bases, J lost 0 bases, and 13 bases lay in between. Germline V lookup: CDR1 LNHDA, CDR2 SQIVND (reference sequence).